This TCR beta chain was profiled in a study of shared T cell receptors in the human thymus. Sequencing was performed with immunoSEQ multiplex PCR; in TCRdb, only in-frame clones are kept and a portion is missing. The sample holds around 65,000 clones, over 90% seen once. This CDR3 comprises 13 residues. Deletions cut 0 bases from V and 4 bases from J, with 6 bases between. V usage is TRBV5-3 and J usage is TRBJ2-3; no reliable D call. TRBV5-3 is classed as an ORF, of uncertain function. Sequences were obtained from thymocytes. This TCR was sampled from a human donor. The CDR3 protein is CARSLASADTQYF. The DNA for the CDR3 is TGTGCCAGAAGCTTGGCCAGCGCAGATACGCAGTATTTT.